Below are 26 T cell receptor beta chains sequenced from a single sample in a study of regulatory T cells in long-lasting Graves disease. Sequencing libraries for TCR beta were prepared with iRepertoire HTBI primers and Arm-PCR of CDR3 regions. TCRdb processed the multiplex PCR reads anew with MiXCR; each CDR3 protein has one entry. The table lists approximately 230,000 distinct CDR3 sequences, roughly 18% of them singletons. Time point meaning: newly diagnosed GD, antithyroid drugs for less than 3 months. Scientists built the TCR library using RNA that was extracted from PBMCs. The starting material was peripheral blood mononuclear cells (PBMCs), obtained at new diagnosis, from a patient treated with antithyroid drugs. The receptor source for this set is a female donor with Graves disease.

This clonotype was picked up many times. The V and J genes are TRBV20-1 and TRBJ2-3, with a tentative D call TRBD2 (6 bases). V lost 2 bases, J lost 11 bases, and 20 bases lay in between. Per germline, CDR1 DFQATT and CDR2 SNEGSKA (reference sequence). There are 14 residues in the CDR3. The CDR3 reads CSARSGLARLVQYF. The CDR3, as DNA: TGCAGTGCTAGAAGCGGGCTAGCTCGCTTGGTGCAGTATTTT.

In this sample, this clonotype turned up many times. The chain has TRBV28 and TRBJ2-5; TRBD1 matches 10 bases. J lost 6 bases, V lost 3 bases, and 7 bases had no gene match. There are 15 residues in the CDR3. The V gene's germline CDR1 is MDHEN and CDR2 SYDVKM. The CDR3 reads CASSFNRDRGQTQYF. The CDR3 DNA sequence: TGTGCCAGCAGTTTTAACCGGGACAGGGGACAGACCCAGTACTTC.

In the case of this clonotype: This is likely a read error, given that the CDR3 carries no conserved phenylalanine or tryptophan at its end. The V and J genes are TRBV27 and TRBJ2-1; 15 bases agree with TRBD2. The germline CDR1 and CDR2 sequences are MNHEY and SMNVEV (reference sequence). The V and J ends lost 6 bases and 1 base, in that order; junction bases with no gene match: 4. The CDR3 is made up of 17 amino acids. The CDR3 loop reads CASRPGLAGGSYNEQFL. The CDR3 bases are TGTGCCAGCAGGCCGGGACTAGCGGGAGGTTCCTACAATGAGCAGTTCCTC.

This clonotype appeared a few times. Relative to the germline gene, one junction end is altered; a read error may explain this. The chain is built from TRBV20-1 and TRBJ1-5; 8 bases match TRBD1. The germline V gene encodes CDR1 DFQATT and CDR2 SNEGSKA (reference sequence). The CDR3 consists of 15 residues. CDR3 protein: CSARTDREHNQPRHF. The CDR3 DNA is TGCAGTGCTAGAACGGACAGGGAACACAATCAGCCCCGGCATTTT.

This clonotype showed up many times. The J gene is TRBJ2-7, the V gene TRBV6-5; 12 nucleotides match TRBD2. This CDR3 has 16 amino acids. J was trimmed by 0 bases and V by 4 bases; bases with no gene match: 4. Germline V CDR1 and CDR2: MNHEY, SVGAGI. The CDR3 protein is CASSSTTSGSSYEQYF. DNA for the CDR3: TGTGCCAGCAGTTCCACGACTAGCGGGAGCTCCTACGAGCAGTACTTC.

This clonotype was observed many times. This chain links TRBV28 with TRBJ2-7; D gene unclear. CDR3 length: 13 residues. Trimming pared 6 bases from V and 0 bases from J, leaving 9 bases between. Per germline, CDR1 MDHEN and CDR2 SYDVKM. The CDR3 sequence is CASRPISSYEQYF. The CDR3 DNA reads as TGTGCCAGCAGGCCAATTTCCTCCTACGAGCAGTACTTC.

V usage is TRBV12-3 or TRBV12-4 and J usage is TRBJ2-1, with D hard to call. The J call is doubtful: the DNA matches TRBJ2-5 better. This CDR3 has 14 amino acids. CDR3 in DNA: TGTGCCAGCAGTTACCGGGCAGGACAAGAGACCCAGTACTTC. Translation gives CASSYRAGQETQYF.

This clonotype was recorded at least ten times. The chain has TRBV20-1 and TRBJ2-3; 9 bases fit TRBD2. V shed 0 bases and J 1 base; nucleotides not matched to a gene: 5. This CDR3 spans 16 amino acids. Germline assignment: CDR1 DFQATT and CDR2 SNEGSKA (reference sequence). In DNA form, the CDR3 reads TGCAGTGCTAGAGATGCGCTAGCGGGACGCACAGATACGCAGTATTTT. Translation: CSARDALAGRTDTQYF.

The chain carries TRBV20-1 and TRBJ2-7; D call uncertain. Germline CDR1 is DFQATT and CDR2 is SNEGSKA (reference sequence). Trimming took off 3 bases at V and 1 base at J, with 10 bases between the two ends. The CDR3 extends over 13 amino acids. CDR3 coding DNA: TGCAGTGCTAGTCGGAAGGAATCCTACGAGCAGTACTTC. Its protein is CSASRKESYEQYF.

On this clonotype itself: A far larger clone is just one base off, so this is likely a read error. The chain combines TRBV7-3 with TRBJ1-4, with TRBD1 matching over 11 bases. The CDR3 runs 19 residues. Germline V gene sequence: CDR1 SGHTA, CDR2 FQGTGA. The CDR3 DNA reads as TGTGCCTGCAGTGATGCCATCGAACTGGACAGGGGGCATAATGAAAAACTGTTTTTT. Protein product: CACSDAIELDRGHNEKLFF.

J is TRBJ1-1 and V is TRBV7-2, with D unclear. CDR1 and CDR2 from the germline V gene are SGHTA and FQGNSA. Deletions cut 3 bases from V and 2 bases from J, with 19 bases between. The CDR3 runs 17 residues. The CDR3: CASSLRSVGVFNTEAFF. The CDR3 DNA sequence: TGTGCCAGCAGCTTGAGGTCCGTCGGGGTATTCAACACTGAAGCTTTCTTT.

The sample holds many counts of this clonotype. This chain uses TRBV24-1 with TRBJ2-5; 7 bases are shared with TRBD2. J lost 3 bases, V lost 3 bases, and 6 bases had no gene match. Germline V CDR1 and CDR2: KGHDR, SFDVKD. The CDR3 spans 15 residues. The DNA for the CDR3 is TGTGCCACCAGTGATCTCGGAGCGGGAAAAGAGACCCAGTACTTC. Amino acid sequence: CATSDLGAGKETQYF.

A single count supports this clonotype. This probably arose from a read error, given a far larger clone one base away. This chain connects TRBV2 to TRBJ2-7; D is undetermined. Germline CDR1 SNHLY, CDR2 FYNNEI. The V and J ends lost 4 bases and 8 bases respectively, with 12 bases between them. This CDR3 comprises 12 residues. In DNA form, the CDR3 reads TGTGCCAGCAGTGCTACCGGGCAAAAGCAGTACTTC. This translates into CASSATGQKQYF.

The table lists this clonotype with many counts. This chain connects TRBV6-2 or TRBV6-3 to TRBJ1-3; D remains ambiguous. CDR3 length: 14 residues. From germline, CDR1 is MNHEY and CDR2 SVGEGT. The V end lost 2 bases, the J end lost 2 bases, and 7 bases lay between the germline ends. The CDR3 region has the DNA TGTGCCAGCAGTTACGAGGGAGCTGGAAACACCATATATTTT. This gives the protein CASSYEGAGNTIYF.

In its sample, this clonotype was seen many times. The chain carries TRBV28 and TRBJ1-1; D perhaps matches TRBD1 (5 bases). The V end lost 2 bases, the J end lost 2 bases, and 15 bases lay between the germline ends. Germline CDR1 MDHEN, CDR2 SYDVKM. CDR3 length equals 16 residues. CDR3 DNA: TGTGCCAGCAGTTTACTTGGTCGTGGGGGAAACACTGAAGCTTTCTTT. Protein: CASSLLGRGGNTEAFF.

A few counts support this clonotype. This chain uses TRBV4-1 with TRBJ1-2; D not resolved. Germline V gene lookup returns CDR1 MGHRA and CDR2 YSYEKL. V lost 2 bases and J lost 0, with 10 bases in between. CDR3 size: 15 residues. The CDR3 loop is CASSQIGLSNYGYTF. DNA for the CDR3: TGCGCCAGCAGCCAAATAGGGCTCTCTAACTATGGCTACACCTTC.

The table lists this clonotype with a count of one. The chain has TRBV11-2 and TRBJ2-7; the match to TRBD2 covers 7 bases. The germline CDR1 and CDR2 sequences are SGHAT and FQNNGV. This CDR3 contains 14 residues. Trimming at V came to 1 base and at J to 3 bases, leaving 3 bases not matched to a gene. Here the CDR3 DNA reads TGTGCCAGCAGCTTAGCGGGACTAAACTACGAGCAGTACTTC. The encoded protein is CASSLAGLNYEQYF.

This clonotype was seen ten or more times. CDR3 nucleotide sequence: TGTGCCACCAGTGGGGGCTCTAGCAAAGGTGACAGGGATACGCAGTATTTT. The encoded protein is CATSGGSSKGDRDTQYF. The rearrangement joins TRBV24-1 to TRBJ2-3, with D perhaps matching TRBD1 (6 bases). The CDR3 runs to 17 residues. V lost 5 bases to trimming and J lost 6 bases, with 23 bases between them. CDR1 is KGHDR, CDR2 SFDVKD, per germline.

This clonotype was recorded at least ten times. This chain links TRBV6-5 with TRBJ2-3; TRBD1 or TRBD2 may be the D gene (5 bases each). From germline, CDR1 is MNHEY and CDR2 SVGAGI. CDR3 length: 16 amino acids. Trimming removed 0 bases from V and 0 bases from J, with 10 bases in between. CDR3 protein: CASSYSGWDSTDTQYF. DNA of the CDR3: TGTGCCAGCAGTTACTCGGGTTGGGACAGCACAGATACGCAGTATTTT.

In this sample, this clonotype turned up many times. The rearrangement joins TRBV19 to TRBJ1-1; 7 nucleotides align to TRBD1. CDR1 and CDR2 from the germline V gene are LNHDA and SQIVND (reference sequence). V was clipped by 6 bases and J by 5 bases; unmatched bases: 6. The CDR3 sequence is 13 residues long. The CDR3 DNA follows: TGTGCCAGTAGAACTACAGGGGAGACTGAAGCTTTCTTT. As protein: CASRTTGETEAFF.

This clonotype was seen many times. The chain recombines TRBV29-1 with TRBJ2-1, with 8 bases matching TRBD1. This CDR3 comprises 14 residues. The V and J ends lost 6 bases and 5 bases, in that order; junction bases with no gene match: 9. Looked up from germline, CDR1 is SQVTM and CDR2 is ANQGSEA. CDR3 protein: CSVSSRGLHNEQFF. CDR3 in DNA: TGCAGCGTCAGCTCCAGGGGGCTTCACAATGAGCAGTTCTTC.

Remarks on this clonotype: Being one base from a much bigger clone, this may be a read error. This sequence joins TRBV9 and TRBJ2-7; no clear D gene. The V gene's germline CDR1 is SGDLS and CDR2 YYNGEE. Trimming pared 4 bases from V and 7 bases from J, leaving 21 bases between. CDR3 length: 15 residues. CDR3 sequence: CASSLASVIVSEQYF. The CDR3 DNA follows: TGTGCCAGCAGCTTGGCATCGGTGATTGTGAGTGAGCAGTACTTC. Complete variable domain (other parts from reference TRBV9 and TRBJ2-7): DSGVTQTPKHLITATGQRVTLRCSPRSGDLSVYWYQQSLDQGLQFLIQYYNGEERAKGNILERFSAQQFPDLHSELNLSSLELGDSALYFCASSLASVIVSEQYFGPGTRLTVT.

This clonotype was detected many times. The V gene is TRBV9, the J gene TRBJ2-5; 7 bases map to TRBD1. In germline, CDR1 is SGDLS, CDR2 YYNGEE. The CDR3 loop spans 16 amino acids. Germline trimming cut 0 bases from V and 2 bases from J; bases unmatched to any gene: 7. The CDR3 region has the DNA TGTGCCAGCAGCGTAGGAACAGGGGCCAAACAAGAGACCCAGTACTTC. Protein sequence: CASSVGTGAKQETQYF.

This clonotype was seen many times. The chain recombines TRBV7-8 with TRBJ2-3; 7 nucleotides agree with TRBD2. The CDR3 is 15 amino acids. Unmatched junction bases numbered 13, after V lost 7 bases and J lost 6 bases. The germline V gene encodes CDR1 SGHVS and CDR2 FQNEAQ. DNA for the CDR3: TGTGCCAGCACCCCGGTCGCGGGAGTCAGGGATACGCAGTATTTT. It specifies CASTPVAGVRDTQYF.

The sample holds many counts of this clonotype. The chain couples TRBV7-9 to TRBJ2-2; 9 positions match TRBD1. J gave up 6 bases and V 1 base, and 3 bases lay outside the gene matches. Germline V CDR1 and CDR2: SEHNR, FQNEAQ (reference sequence). The CDR3 has 15 amino acids. The CDR3 spells CASSLVQGAAGELFF. In DNA form, the CDR3 reads TGTGCCAGCAGCTTAGTACAGGGGGCAGCCGGGGAGCTGTTTTTT.

The V and J genes are TRBV6-2 or TRBV6-3 and TRBJ1-1, with D hard to call. The V and J ends lost 0 bases and 2 bases respectively, with 10 bases between them. This CDR3 comprises 15 residues. Looked up from germline, CDR1 is MNHEY and CDR2 is SVGEGT. CDR3 sequence (DNA): TGTGCCAGCAGTTACTCCAGACTAGGAAACACTGAAGCTTTCTTT. Residues: CASSYSRLGNTEAFF.